This T cell receptor beta chain was identified in a study of identical twins (dated by TCRdb to the mid-2010s). Notes on the research overall: To test whether fetal clonotypes persist, the study used deep sequencing on TCR alpha and beta repertoires from monozygotic twins, unrelated adults of various ages, and cord blood. To rule out contamination, the twin experiments were replicated at different times with different library preparation protocols. The paper as a whole reports these results and caveats: Out-of-frame TCR alpha sequences shared between twins showed an excess of low generation-probability sequences compared with coincidental sharing between unrelated individuals. Abundant cord blood beta clonotypes carried fewer insertions; young adult naive repertoires showed a weaker similar trend, while memory repertoires showed none. Invariant T cells such as MAIT and iNKT could partly confound zero-insertion analyses, although diverse VJ usage argued against such confounding for most clonotypes. Because the same donors could not be followed over many years, the conclusions relied on cross-sectional statistical analysis. In monozygotic twins, out-of-frame TCR alpha sharing was systematically underestimated by recombination models, although the models agreed with sharing between unrelated individuals. In beta out-of-frame sequences, excess twin sharing was weaker, because having fewer shared sequences lowered the signal-to-noise ratio.

From the cysteine up to the phenylalanine, the CDR3 has a length of 14 residues. Only CDR3 DNA is held: 42 bases, read in frame from base 1. Taken from the germline V gene, the CDR1 and CDR2 loops are SGHVS and FQNEAQ. From V the trimming removes 5 bases and from J it removes 4 bases, while the gene matches leave 3 bases of the junction unaccounted for. The library was obtained by 5' RACE. The sequencer was an Illumina HiSeq 2000. Template switching introduced a universal primer binding site; the final cDNA contained a unique molecular identifier, enabling accurate counting of TCR cDNA molecules. First-strand cDNA for TCR alpha and beta chains was synthesized from specific primers in the conserved constant-segment region. To control for contamination, every cDNA library was double barcoded, receiving both a SMART-Mk sample barcode and Illumina barcodes. TruSeq adapter sequences, together with Illumina sample barcodes, were added in two successive PCR steps. Sequencing of the TCR alpha and beta cDNA libraries was done on the Illumina HiSeq platform using custom primers. Regarding the original processing steps: Unique molecular identifiers were extracted from raw reads with MiGEC, and CDR3 positions were determined with MiXCR. For each individual, recombination models were inferred using an EM algorithm with the repgenHMM and IGoR tools. Shared clonotype analysis was performed with the tcR package in R, normalizing sharing by the product of cloneset sizes. To study raw recombination without the effects of thymic and clonal selection, out-of-frame nonproductive sequences were analyzed. TCRdb reanalyzed the raw reads on its own, using fastp at Q25 for trimming and MiXCR for clone calling, and kept in-frame beta chains. Rows matching on CDR3 protein sequence are summarized as one entry with the most common DNA and genes. None of the V and J calls come from the authors' own analysis; TCRdb made them. This sample has some 600,000 distinct CDR3 sequences in its table, and just over 7% of those were observed once. Together, the top ten hold 1.5% to 2% of the sample.

In its sample, this clonotype was seen many times. The target of this receptor is not known. Base-call qualities are not available, and no considerably larger clone is one nucleotide away. Only healthy Caucasian donors were included. The twin cohort comprised three pairs of female monozygotic twins, all aged roughly 18 to 30 years. Peripheral blood mononuclear cells were the source from which RNA for the TCR libraries was isolated. These same data were also listed under a study on yellow fever vaccine responses in identical twins. As the second study states: The authors reported that the T cell response to vaccination in identical twins appeared partly convergent and partly personalized. The study precisely tracked vaccine-responding T cell clones in identical twins.

In this chain, TRBV7-8 is recombined with TRBJ2-2; TRBD1 agrees with 8 junctional bases. Sequenced material: PBMCs. This clonotype originated in a woman in her late teens or twenties in good health. The CDR3 region has the sequence CASSRTGSTGELFF. The sequenced DNA: TGTGCCAGCAGCCGGACAGGGTCCACCGGGGAGCTGTTTTTT.